These 3 T cell receptor beta chains came from one sample sequenced in a study of CXCR3-negative and CXCR3-positive naive CD8 T cells. Findings and limits, study-wide: When CXCR3-positive naive cells were set against CXCR3-negative naive cells, the former had more hydrophobic TRB CDR3s.

Through 5' RACE with UMI labels, the TRB cDNA libraries were prepared. TCRdb re-called the 5' RACE reads and shows each CDR3 protein once, DNA omitted. Its listing shows approximately 89,000 distinct CDR3 sequences. These receptors' antigens are unknown. Sequencing input: naive CXCR3+ CD8+ T cells from blood. Sample subset: CD45RO-CCR7+CD27+CD95- naive CD8+ T cells expressing CXCR3 (TNR3+). Receptors were obtained from a human donor in good health. Some clones in this sample may be carry-over from other donors' samples.

The V gene is TRBV28, the J gene TRBJ2-1; without DNA, the TCRdb call of TRBD2 cannot be checked. CDR3 size: 16 residues. CDR1 MDHEN and CDR2 SYDVKM come from the germline V gene. The CDR3 spells CASSPITSGGYNEQFF.

The CDR3 sequence is CASSLLGGGEIGYF. This rearrangement joins TRBV7-6 to TRBJ2-5; the D call from TCRdb, TRBD2, cannot be confirmed without DNA. The CDR3 extends over 14 amino acids. The V gene's germline CDR1 is SGHVS and CDR2 FNYEAQ.

This chain links TRBV4-3 with TRBJ1-5. CDR1 and CDR2 from the germline V gene are LGHNA and YSLEER. The length of the CDR3 is 13 residues. The CDR3 here is CASSQGLYQPQHF.